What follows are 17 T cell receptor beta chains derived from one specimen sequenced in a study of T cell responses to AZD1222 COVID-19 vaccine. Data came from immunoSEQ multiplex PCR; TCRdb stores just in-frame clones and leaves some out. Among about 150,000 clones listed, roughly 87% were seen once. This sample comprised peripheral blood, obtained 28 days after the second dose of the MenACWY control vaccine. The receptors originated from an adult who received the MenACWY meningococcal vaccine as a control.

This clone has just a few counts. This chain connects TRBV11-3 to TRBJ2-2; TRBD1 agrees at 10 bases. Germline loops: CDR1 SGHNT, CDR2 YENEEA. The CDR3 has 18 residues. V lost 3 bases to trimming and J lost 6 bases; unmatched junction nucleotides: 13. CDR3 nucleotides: TGTGCCAGCAGCTTTTGGAGCCTTACCGGACAGGGGGCCGGGGAGCTGTTTTTT. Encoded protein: CASSFWSLTGQGAGELFF.

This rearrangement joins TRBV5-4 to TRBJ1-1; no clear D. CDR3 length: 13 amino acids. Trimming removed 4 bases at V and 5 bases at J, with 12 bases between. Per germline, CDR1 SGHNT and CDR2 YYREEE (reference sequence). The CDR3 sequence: CASSPGVGTEAFF. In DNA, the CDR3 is TGTGCCAGCAGCCCGGGAGTGGGGACTGAAGCTTTCTTT.

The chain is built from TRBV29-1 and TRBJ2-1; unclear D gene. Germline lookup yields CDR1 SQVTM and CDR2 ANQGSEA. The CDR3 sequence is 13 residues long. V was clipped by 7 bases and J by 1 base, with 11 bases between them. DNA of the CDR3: TGCAGCGCTGGGCCTCATTCCTACAATGAGCAGTTCTTC. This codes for CSAGPHSYNEQFF.

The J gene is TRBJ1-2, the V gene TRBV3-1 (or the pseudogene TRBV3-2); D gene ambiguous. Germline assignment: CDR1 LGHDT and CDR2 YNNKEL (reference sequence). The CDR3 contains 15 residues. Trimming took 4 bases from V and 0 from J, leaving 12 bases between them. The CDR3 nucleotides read TGTGCCAGCAGCCTAAGTTCAGCTGCTAACTATGGCTACACCTTC. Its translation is CASSLSSAANYGYTF.

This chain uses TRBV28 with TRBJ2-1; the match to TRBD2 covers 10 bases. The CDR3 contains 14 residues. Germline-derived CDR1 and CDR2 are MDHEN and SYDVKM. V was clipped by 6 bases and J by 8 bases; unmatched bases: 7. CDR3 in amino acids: CASSPSGSSHEQFF. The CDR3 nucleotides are TGTGCCAGCAGCCCTAGCGGGAGTTCCCATGAGCAGTTCTTC.

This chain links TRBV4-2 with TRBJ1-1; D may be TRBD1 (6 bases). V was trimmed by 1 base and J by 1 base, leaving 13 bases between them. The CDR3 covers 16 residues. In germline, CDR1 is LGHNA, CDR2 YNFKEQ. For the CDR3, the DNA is TGTGCCAGCAGCCAAGCGGAAGGACAGTGGAACACTGAAGCTTTCTTT. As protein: CASSQAEGQWNTEAFF.

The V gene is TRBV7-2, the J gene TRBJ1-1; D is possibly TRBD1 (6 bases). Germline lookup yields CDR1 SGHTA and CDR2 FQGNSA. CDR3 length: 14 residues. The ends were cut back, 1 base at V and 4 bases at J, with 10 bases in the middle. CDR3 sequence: CASSLGGAVTEAFF. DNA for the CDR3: TGTGCCAGCAGCTTAGGGGGGGCCGTCACTGAAGCTTTCTTT.

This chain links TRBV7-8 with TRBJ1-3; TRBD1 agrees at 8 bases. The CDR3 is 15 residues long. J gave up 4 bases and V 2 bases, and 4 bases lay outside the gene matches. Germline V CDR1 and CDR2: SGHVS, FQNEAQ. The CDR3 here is CASSLQGAAGNTIYF. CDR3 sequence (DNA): TGTGCCAGCAGCTTACAGGGGGCGGCGGGAAACACCATATATTTT.

CDR3 nucleotide sequence: TGTGCCAGCAGCCTGCCAGGGGGTAACTATGGCTACACCTTC. As protein: CASSLPGGNYGYTF. This sequence joins TRBV5-4 and TRBJ1-2; 7 bases map to TRBD1. The CDR3 totals 14 residues. The germline CDR1 and CDR2 sequences are SGHNT and YYREEE (reference sequence). V shed 4 bases, J shed 1 base, and the junction held 4 bases outside the gene matches.

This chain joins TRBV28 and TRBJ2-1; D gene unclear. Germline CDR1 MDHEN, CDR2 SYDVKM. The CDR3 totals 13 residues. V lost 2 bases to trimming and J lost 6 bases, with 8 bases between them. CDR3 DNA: TGTGCCAGCAGTTTAGTGAGCCTCAATGAGCAGTTCTTC. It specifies CASSLVSLNEQFF.

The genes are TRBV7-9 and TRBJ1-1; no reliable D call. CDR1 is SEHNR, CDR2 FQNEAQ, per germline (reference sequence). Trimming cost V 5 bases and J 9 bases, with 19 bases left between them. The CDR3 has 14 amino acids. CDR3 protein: CASSPPTGTAKAFF. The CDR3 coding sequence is TGTGCCAGCAGCCCCCCTACCGGTACAGCCAAAGCTTTCTTT.

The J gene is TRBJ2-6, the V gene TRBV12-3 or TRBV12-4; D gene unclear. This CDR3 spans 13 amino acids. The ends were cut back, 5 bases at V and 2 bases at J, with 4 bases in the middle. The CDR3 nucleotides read TGTGCCAGCAGTGTCACTGGGGCCAACGTCCTGACTTTC. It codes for CASSVTGANVLTF.

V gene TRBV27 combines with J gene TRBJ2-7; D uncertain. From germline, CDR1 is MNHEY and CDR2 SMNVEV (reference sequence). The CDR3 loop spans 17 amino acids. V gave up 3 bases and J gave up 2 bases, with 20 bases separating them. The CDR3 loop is CASSLLSSGDFAYEQYF. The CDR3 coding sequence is TGTGCCAGCAGTTTGTTGTCCTCCGGAGACTTTGCCTACGAGCAGTACTTC.

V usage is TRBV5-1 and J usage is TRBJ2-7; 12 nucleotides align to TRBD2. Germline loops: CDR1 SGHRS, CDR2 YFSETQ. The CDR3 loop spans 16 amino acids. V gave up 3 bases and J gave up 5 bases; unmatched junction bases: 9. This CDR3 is CASSSTSGSLSDEQYF. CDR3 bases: TGCGCCAGCAGCTCGACTAGCGGGAGTCTTTCTGACGAGCAGTACTTC.

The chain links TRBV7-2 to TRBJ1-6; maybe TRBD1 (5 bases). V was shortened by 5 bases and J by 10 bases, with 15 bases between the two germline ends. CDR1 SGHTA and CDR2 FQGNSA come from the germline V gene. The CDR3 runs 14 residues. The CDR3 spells CASSGGTWESPLHF. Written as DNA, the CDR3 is TGTGCCAGCAGCGGGGGGACCTGGGAGTCACCCCTCCACTTT.

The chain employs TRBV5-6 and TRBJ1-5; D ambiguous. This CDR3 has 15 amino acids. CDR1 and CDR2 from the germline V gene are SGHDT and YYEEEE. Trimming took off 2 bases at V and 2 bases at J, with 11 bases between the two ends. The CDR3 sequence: CASSFSPSGNQPQHF. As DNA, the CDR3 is TGTGCCAGCAGCTTCTCCCCCTCGGGCAATCAGCCCCAGCATTTT.

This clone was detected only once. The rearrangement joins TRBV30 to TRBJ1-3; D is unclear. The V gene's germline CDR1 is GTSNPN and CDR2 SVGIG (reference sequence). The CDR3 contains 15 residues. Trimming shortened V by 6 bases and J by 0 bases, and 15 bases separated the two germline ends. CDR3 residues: CACFPGRFSGNTIYF. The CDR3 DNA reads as TGTGCCTGCTTCCCCGGACGCTTCTCTGGAAACACCATATATTTT. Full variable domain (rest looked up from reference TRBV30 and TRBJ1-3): SQTIHQWPATLVQPVGSPLSLECTVEGTSNPNLYWYRQAAGRGLQLLFYSVGIGQISSEVPQNLSASRPQDRQFILSSKKLLLSDSGFYLCACFPGRFSGNTIYFGEGSWLTVV.